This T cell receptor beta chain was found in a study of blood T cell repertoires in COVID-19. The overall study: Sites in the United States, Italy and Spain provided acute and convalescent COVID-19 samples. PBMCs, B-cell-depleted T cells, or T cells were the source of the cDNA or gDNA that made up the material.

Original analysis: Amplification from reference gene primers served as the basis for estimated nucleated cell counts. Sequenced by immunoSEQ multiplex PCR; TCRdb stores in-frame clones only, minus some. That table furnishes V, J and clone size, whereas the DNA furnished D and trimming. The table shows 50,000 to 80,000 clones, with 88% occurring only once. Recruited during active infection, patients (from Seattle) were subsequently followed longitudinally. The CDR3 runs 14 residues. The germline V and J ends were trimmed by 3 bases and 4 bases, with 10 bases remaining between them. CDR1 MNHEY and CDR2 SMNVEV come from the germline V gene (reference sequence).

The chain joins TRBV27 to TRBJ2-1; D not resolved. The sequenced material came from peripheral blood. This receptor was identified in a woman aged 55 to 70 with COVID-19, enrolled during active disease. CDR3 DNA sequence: TGTGCCAGCAGTTTGCAGCGTTCATACAATGAGCAGTTCTTC. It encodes CASSLQRSYNEQFF.